The 23 T cell receptor beta chains below all came from one sample that was sequenced in a study of cytomegalovirus exposure and HLA in healthy donors. The PCR employed 60 Vbeta primers together with 13 Jbeta primers. The method was immunoSEQ multiplex PCR; TCRdb's version includes in-frame clones alone and lacks a portion of them. The repertoire shows around 74,000 clones; the top ten hold 4.6%. Sequenced: PBMCs. Receptors were obtained from a man aged 30 to 39 in good health and CMV-seronegative.

V usage is TRBV2 and J usage is TRBJ1-2; 9 bases are a match to TRBD1. This CDR3 spans 15 amino acids. Unmatched junction bases numbered 12, after V lost 11 bases and J lost 2 bases. Germline CDR1 reads SNHLY; CDR2 reads FYNNEI. CDR3 residues: CAGLIGTGRNYGYTF. Written as DNA, the CDR3 is TGTGCCGGATTGATCGGGACAGGGAGGAACTATGGCTACACCTTC.

V usage is TRBV5-4 and J usage is TRBJ1-4; TRBD1 matches 7 bases. Germline CDR1 and CDR2: SGHNT and YYREEE (reference sequence). Germline trimming cut 6 bases from V and 6 bases from J; bases unmatched to any gene: 11. The CDR3 contains 15 residues. The CDR3 bases are TGTGCCAGCACGAACAGGGGAAGAGGGGATGAAAAACTGTTTTTT. It specifies CASTNRGRGDEKLFF. Looking up the rest from reference TRBV5-4 and TRBJ1-4 gives the full variable domain: ETGVTQSPTHLIKTRGQQVTLRCSSQSGHNTVSWYQQALGQGPQFIFQYYREEENGRGNFPPRFSGLQFPNYSSELNVNALELDDSALYLCASTNRGRGDEKLFFGSGTQLSVL.

The V and J genes are TRBV30 and TRBJ1-5, with D perhaps matching TRBD1 (5 bases). From germline, CDR1 is GTSNPN and CDR2 SVGIG (reference sequence). Trimming removed 4 bases from V and 2 bases from J, with 21 bases in between. The CDR3 loop spans 17 amino acids. CDR3 bases: TGTGCCTGGATTTCGCTTCAGGGTTTGGATGGCAATCAGCCCCAGCATTTT. Protein sequence: CAWISLQGLDGNQPQHF.

The CDR3 region has the DNA TGTGCCACTTCAACTCCGGGACTAGCGGGAGGACCGAACACCGGGGAGCTGTTTTTT. The encoded protein is CATSTPGLAGGPNTGELFF. The chain recombines TRBV19 with TRBJ2-2; 15 nucleotides match TRBD2. The CDR3 length is 19 residues. Looked up from germline, CDR1 is LNHDA and CDR2 is SQIVND (reference sequence). V lost 10 bases, J lost 0 bases, and 12 bases stayed unmatched.

The chain has TRBV2 and TRBJ1-1, with 10 bases identical to TRBD1. CDR1 and CDR2 from the germline V gene are SNHLY and FYNNEI. V lost 6 bases to trimming and J lost 11 bases; unmatched junction nucleotides: 3. This CDR3 contains 11 residues. CDR3 residues: CASSGTGDAFF. The CDR3 DNA reads TGTGCCAGCAGCGGGACAGGGGACGCTTTCTTT.

Here the CDR3 reads CASSLGTGRYEQYF. The DNA of the CDR3 is TGCGCCAGCAGCTTGGGAACAGGGAGATACGAGCAGTACTTC. The rearrangement uses TRBV5-1 and TRBJ2-7, with a weak D call TRBD1 (6 bases). The CDR3 totals 14 residues. Deletions cut 0 bases from V and 4 bases from J, with 11 bases between. Germline assignment: CDR1 SGHRS and CDR2 YFSETQ.

A remark on this clone: The junction departs from germline at one end; a sequencing error may be responsible. The chain uses TRBV7-3 and TRBJ2-1; D possibly corresponds to TRBD2 (6 bases). Germline V gene data show CDR1 as SGHTA and CDR2 as FQGTGA. This CDR3 comprises 15 residues. In DNA, the CDR3 is TGTGCCAGCAGCTTATCGAGGGACTCCGACAATGAGCAGTTCTTC. This translates into CASSLSRDSDNEQFF. Full variable domain (outside the CDR3, taken from reference TRBV7-3 and TRBJ2-1): GAGVSQTPSNKVTEKGKYVELRCDPISGHTALYWYRQSLGQGPEFLIYFQGTGAADDSGLPNDRFFAVRPEGSVSTLKIQRTERGDSAVYLCASSLSRDSDNEQFFGPGTRLTVL.

Concerning this clone: This sample also contains other DNA sequences that code for the same CDR3. V usage is TRBV18 and J usage is TRBJ1-1; D call uncertain. The CDR3 runs to 13 residues. Germline loops: CDR1 KGHSH, CDR2 LQKENI. V lost 6 bases and J 6 bases, leaving 14 bases between the germline ends. The CDR3 here is CASSSFRGAEAFF. CDR3 DNA: TGTGCCAGCTCCTCATTCAGAGGTGCTGAAGCTTTCTTT. The full variable domain, in which reference TRBV18 and TRBJ1-1 provide the parts outside the CDR3, is NAGVMQNPRHLVRRRGQEARLRCSPMKGHSHVYWYRQLPEEGLKFMVYLQKENIIDESGMPKERFSAEFPKEGPSILRIQQVVRGDSAAYFCASSSFRGAEAFFGQGTRLTVV.

The chain has TRBV27 and TRBJ2-7, with 9 bases fitting TRBD1. The CDR3 has 16 amino acids. From germline, CDR1 is MNHEY and CDR2 SMNVEV (reference sequence). Trimming took 5 bases from V and 2 from J; bases not matched to a gene: 10. The CDR3: CASSLLTGTGTYEQYF. The DNA for the CDR3 is TGTGCCAGCAGTCTTTTGACCGGGACAGGGACCTACGAGCAGTACTTC.

The chain employs TRBV5-4 and TRBJ1-4, with 7 nucleotides matching TRBD1. J lost 7 bases, V lost 4 bases, and 7 bases had no gene match. This CDR3 is built from 14 residues. Germline loops: CDR1 SGHNT, CDR2 YYREEE (reference sequence). The CDR3 sequence is CASSPTQGGEKLFF. CDR3 DNA sequence: TGTGCCAGCAGCCCTACCCAGGGGGGTGAAAAACTGTTTTTT.

The chain links TRBV20-1 to TRBJ1-2; 7 positions match TRBD1. This CDR3 comprises 11 residues. Looked up from germline, CDR1 is DFQATT and CDR2 is SNEGSKA (reference sequence). J was trimmed by 8 bases and V by 6 bases; bases with no gene match: 6. The CDR3 is CSAGGAEGYTF. The CDR3, as DNA: TGCAGTGCAGGGGGCGCCGAAGGCTACACCTTC.

The chain joins TRBV21-1 to TRBJ1-6; whether TRBD1, the table's D call, matches the DNA was not checked. TRBV21-1 is annotated as a pseudogene. The CDR3 contains 16 residues. The DNA for the CDR3 is TGTGCCAGCAGCAATACGGGGGACAGGGGGAGGACACCCCTCCACTTT. Its protein is CASSNTGDRGRTPLHF.

The chain uses TRBV2 and TRBJ1-6; no reliable D call. The V and J ends lost 6 bases and 9 bases respectively, with 21 bases between them. Germline V gene lookup returns CDR1 SNHLY and CDR2 FYNNEI. The CDR3 runs to 16 residues. The CDR3 sequence: CASSNSPGGRLSPLHF. The CDR3 bases are TGTGCCAGCAGCAATTCCCCGGGAGGACGGCTTTCACCCCTCCACTTT.

The gene calls are TRBV6-1 and TRBJ1-2, with D perhaps TRBD1 (5 bases). With 2 bases removed from V and 8 bases from J, the gap between germline ends came to 12 bases. The CDR3 extends over 13 amino acids. Germline V gene lookup returns CDR1 MNHNS and CDR2 SASEGT. The DNA for the CDR3 is TGTGCCAGCAGTGAATTGGGCTACAGGGGCTACACCTTC. As protein: CASSELGYRGYTF.

The CDR3 coding sequence is TGTGCCAGCAGTTATCAGGGGTGGGAGCAGTACTTC. It translates to CASSYQGWEQYF. The chain recombines TRBV7-9 with TRBJ2-7, with a weak D call TRBD1 (6 bases). Germline lookup yields CDR1 SEHNR and CDR2 FQNEAQ (reference sequence). V shed 6 bases and J shed 7 bases, with 13 bases lying between them. The CDR3 spans 12 residues.

The V gene is TRBV4-1, the J gene TRBJ2-5; tentatively, D is TRBD2 (6 bases). V lost 1 base to trimming and J lost 4 bases, with 10 bases between them. CDR3 length: 14 residues. CDR1 is MGHRA and CDR2 is YSYEKL in the germline V gene. In DNA form, the CDR3 reads TGCGCCAGCAGCCAAGTTCTAGCGATAGAGACCCAGTACTTC. Translation: CASSQVLAIETQYF.

The chain recombines TRBV27 with TRBJ2-3; TRBD2 aligns across 7 bases. V dropped 5 bases and J dropped 5; count of bases not matched to a gene: 7. The CDR3 is 14 amino acids. From germline, CDR1 is MNHEY and CDR2 SMNVEV (reference sequence). CDR3 loop: CASSPGLGGDTQYF. The CDR3 coding sequence is TGTGCCAGCAGTCCCGGACTAGGTGGAGATACGCAGTATTTT.

This sequence joins TRBV9 and TRBJ2-1, with D unclear. The V gene's germline CDR1 is SGDLS and CDR2 YYNGEE. CDR3 length: 15 amino acids. V lost 0 bases to trimming and J lost 2 bases, with 9 bases between them. For the CDR3, the DNA is TGTGCCAGCAGCGTAGCTGCTAGAGCCTACAATGAGCAGTTCTTC. Protein product: CASSVAARAYNEQFF.

The chain is built from TRBV6-5 and TRBJ1-2; D possibly corresponds to TRBD1 (6 bases). Between the trimmed V and J ends, which lost 5 bases and 8 bases, there was a span of 15 bases. Germline V gene sequence: CDR1 MNHEY, CDR2 SVGAGI. The CDR3 consists of 13 residues. The DNA for the CDR3 is TGTGCCAGCAGTGCCTACCAGGGGCTGGGCTACACCTTC. Protein product: CASSAYQGLGYTF.

The genes are TRBV6-5 and TRBJ2-5; D is perhaps TRBD2 (5 bases). There are 13 residues in the CDR3. Germline values: CDR1 MNHEY, CDR2 SVGAGI. Trimming took off 6 bases at V and 5 bases at J, with 13 bases between the two ends. CDR3 DNA sequence: TGTGCCAGCAGCCTTGGAGGTGGGGAGACCCAGTACTTC. Its protein is CASSLGGGETQYF.

The chain couples TRBV9 to TRBJ1-2; D unclear. Deletions cut 0 bases from V and 5 bases from J, with 11 bases between. Looked up from germline, CDR1 is SGDLS and CDR2 is YYNGEE. The CDR3 sequence is 14 residues long. CDR3 DNA sequence: TGTGCCAGCAGCGTAGGGATACAACAGTATGGCTACACCTTC. Protein sequence: CASSVGIQQYGYTF.

This chain uses TRBV7-9 with TRBJ1-1; D is uncertain. V gave up 4 bases and J gave up 7 bases, with 10 bases separating them. This CDR3 is built from 12 residues. Germline V gene sequence: CDR1 SEHNR, CDR2 FQNEAQ (reference sequence). CDR3 nucleotide sequence: TGTGCCAGCAGCTACGACACGTTTGAAGCTTTCTTT. Protein: CASSYDTFEAFF.

The gene calls are TRBV5-4 and TRBJ2-3; possibly TRBD2 for D (5 bases). Deletions cut 5 bases from V and 1 base from J, with 14 bases between. The germline CDR1 and CDR2 sequences are SGHNT and YYREEE (reference sequence). This CDR3 is 15 amino acids long. Here the CDR3 DNA reads TGTGCCAGCAGTACGGGCAGCGGCGGCACAGATACGCAGTATTTT. Protein sequence: CASSTGSGGTDTQYF. Together with reference TRBV5-4 and TRBJ2-3, the CDR3 gives the full variable domain: ETGVTQSPTHLIKTRGQQVTLRCSSQSGHNTVSWYQQALGQGPQFIFQYYREEENGRGNFPPRFSGLQFPNYSSELNVNALELDDSALYLCASSTGSGGTDTQYFGPGTRLTVL.